This T cell receptor (beta chain) was retrieved from a study of T-cell memory formation after mild COVID-19. Study-wide results and limits: Later expanders leaned CD4+, whereas day 15 to 85 contracting clones were balanced CD4/CD8. A subset of responding clones appeared in pre-infection memory, suggesting cross-reactive memory joined. Among contracting clones, CD4+ were mainly CM/EM and CD8+ enriched in EMRA.

5'RACE primed at constant segments yielded TCR alpha and TCR beta cDNA libraries bearing sample barcodes and UMIs. TCRdb called the 5' RACE reads again in MiXCR, with one record for every CDR3 protein. The sample consists of 350,000 to 500,000 distinct CDR3 sequences, 15% to 20% of them appearing once. This CDR3 spans 15 amino acids. This clonotype has more than one count but fewer than ten. Its specificity is not known. The receptor was isolated from a man aged 18 to 29 who had mild COVID-19 (a few samples of this study predate the infection). Cell type and time point are not known. This chain uses TRBV3-2 with TRBJ1-1; the DNA was not compared with TRBD1, the D call given in the table. TRBV3-2 is termed a pseudogene. The sample comprised PBMCs or a T cell subset sorted from them (not recorded which). The DNA for the CDR3 is TGTGCCAGCAGCTTTCACCAGGGGCTGAACACTGAAGCTTTCTTT. It encodes CASSFHQGLNTEAFF.